The 28 T cell receptor beta chains below come from one sample, sequenced in a study of blood T cell repertoires in COVID-19. The table came from immunoSEQ multiplex PCR; TCRdb's copy has only in-frame clones and leaves some out. The data contain around 100,000 clones, 70% to 90% of them singletons. Specimen: peripheral blood. Receptors were obtained from a man aged 45-65 years with COVID-19, enrolled during active disease.

CDR3 DNA sequence: TGTGCCAGCAGCCACATAGAGACAATGAACACTGAAGCTTTCTTT. Translated, it gives CASSHIETMNTEAFF. The chain uses TRBV3-1 (or the pseudogene TRBV3-2) and TRBJ1-1; unclear D gene. The V end lost 3 bases, the J end lost 0 bases, and 11 bases lay between the germline ends. Germline-derived CDR1 and CDR2 are LGHDT and YNNKEL (reference sequence). The CDR3 runs to 15 residues.

The V call is TRBV28, the J call TRBJ2-5; 9 bases fit TRBD2. Germline assignment: CDR1 MDHEN and CDR2 SYDVKM. V shed 3 bases, J shed 0 bases, and the junction held 2 bases outside the gene matches. There are 15 residues in the CDR3. This chain's CDR3 is CASSFAGGYQETQYF. The CDR3 nucleotides are TGTGCCAGCAGTTTCGCGGGGGGGTACCAAGAGACCCAGTACTTC.

The chain recombines TRBV7-9 with TRBJ2-7; TRBD1 matches 7 bases. The CDR3 spans 14 residues. V shed 5 bases and J 0 bases; nucleotides not matched to a gene: 4. CDR1 is SEHNR, CDR2 FQNEAQ, per germline (reference sequence). CDR3 in amino acids: CASSQWDSSYEQYF. CDR3 bases: TGTGCCAGCAGCCAATGGGACAGCTCCTACGAGCAGTACTTC.

The gene calls are TRBV19 and TRBJ1-5; possibly TRBD1 for D (5 bases). The length of the CDR3 is 13 residues. CDR1 is LNHDA, CDR2 SQIVND, per germline (reference sequence). V was cut by 10 bases and J by 3 bases, with 13 bases left in between. In DNA, the CDR3 is TGTGCCATAAGTGGGGCTATCAATCAGCCCCAGCATTTT. It encodes CAISGAINQPQHF.

DNA for the CDR3: TGTGCCAGCACCGGGACTAGCGGCACTAGCACAGATACGCAGTATTTT. This encodes CASTGTSGTSTDTQYF. V and J are TRBV9 and TRBJ2-3; 11 bases are a match to TRBD2. V shed 6 bases and J 0 bases; nucleotides not matched to a gene: 6. The germline V gene has CDR1 SGDLS and CDR2 YYNGEE. This CDR3 contains 16 residues.

This sequence joins TRBV5-8 and TRBJ2-5; 8 positions agree with TRBD1. The CDR3 spans 14 residues. The V and J ends lost 2 bases and 7 bases, in that order; junction bases with no gene match: 7. Germline V lookup: CDR1 SGHTS, CDR2 YDEGEE. In DNA, the CDR3 is TGTGCCAGCAGCTTAGGACAGGGTTTGGGGACCCAGTACTTC. Protein sequence: CASSLGQGLGTQYF.

V gene TRBV6-5 combines with J gene TRBJ2-3; D unclear. Germline V CDR1 and CDR2: MNHEY, SVGAGI. V gave up 5 bases and J gave up 2 bases, with 14 bases separating them. The CDR3 loop spans 15 amino acids. CDR3 in amino acids: CASSNRVLSTDTQYF. CDR3 bases: TGTGCCAGCAGTAACCGGGTTCTCTCCACAGATACGCAGTATTTT.

CDR3 sequence reads: CSVEDRGHLTYEQYF. CDR3 sequence (DNA): TGCAGCGTTGAAGATCGGGGACATTTAACCTACGAGCAGTACTTC. The V and J genes are TRBV29-1 and TRBJ2-7, with D possibly matching TRBD1 (6 bases). Germline CDR1 is SQVTM and CDR2 is ANQGSEA. Deletions cut 0 bases from V and 2 bases from J, with 14 bases between. The CDR3 has 15 amino acids.

CDR3 bases: TGTGCCAGCAGTTCCAATAGCGGTTGGTACCAAGAGACCCAGTACTTC. Protein product: CASSSNSGWYQETQYF. The V gene is TRBV28, the J gene TRBJ2-5; possibly TRBD2 for D (6 bases). In germline, CDR1 is MDHEN, CDR2 SYDVKM. The CDR3 totals 16 residues. The ends were cut back, 4 bases at V and 0 bases at J, with 15 bases in the middle. Complete variable domain (other parts from reference TRBV28 and TRBJ2-5): DVKVTQSSRYLVKRTGEKVFLECVQDMDHENMFWYRQDPGLGLRLIYFSYDVKMKEKGDIPEGYSVSREKKERFSLILESASTNQTSMYLCASSSNSGWYQETQYFGPGTRLLVL.

The chain recombines TRBV4-3 with TRBJ1-2; maybe TRBD1 (5 bases). This CDR3 is built from 13 residues. Germline values: CDR1 LGHNA, CDR2 YSLEER. V lost 1 base to trimming and J lost 7 bases, with 10 bases between them. For the CDR3, the DNA is TGCGCCAGCAGCCAAGCGGGGGTTGGTGGCTACACCTTC. The encoded protein is CASSQAGVGGYTF.

In its sample, this clone was seen a few times. The chain combines TRBV6-6 with TRBJ2-7; 10 nucleotides agree with TRBD1. The CDR3 spans 13 residues. Losses at the gene ends were 8 bases for V and 6 bases for J; bases not matched to a gene: 7. In germline, CDR1 is MNHNY, CDR2 SVGAGI (reference sequence). The CDR3 protein is CASPRDRGAEQYF. The CDR3 DNA sequence: TGTGCCAGCCCCCGGGACAGGGGCGCCGAGCAGTACTTC.

The gene calls are TRBV6-1 and TRBJ1-2; 10 bases map to TRBD1. CDR1 MNHNS and CDR2 SASEGT come from the germline V gene. V lost 3 bases, J lost 4 bases, and 5 bases stayed unmatched. The CDR3 covers 15 residues. CDR3 bases: TGTGCCAGCAGTGACGGACAGGGGGAAAGCTATGGCTACACCTTC. This gives the protein CASSDGQGESYGYTF.

V usage is TRBV7-9 and J usage is TRBJ2-7, with TRBD2 matching 7 bases. The length of the CDR3 is 13 residues. With 1 base clipped from V and 3 bases from J, the junction kept 0 bases outside the gene matches. CDR1 is SEHNR, CDR2 FQNEAQ, per germline (reference sequence). The CDR3 loop reads CASSLGGGYEQYF. The CDR3 bases are TGTGCCAGCAGCTTAGGCGGGGGCTACGAGCAGTACTTC.

This rearrangement joins TRBV5-1 to TRBJ1-4, with 7 positions matching TRBD1. Trimming took 0 bases from V and 5 from J; bases not matched to a gene: 10. CDR3 length: 17 amino acids. Germline CDR1 reads SGHRS; CDR2 reads YFSETQ. CDR3 DNA: TGCGCCAGCAGCTTGGGCCCGACAGGGACCGGGAATGAAAAACTGTTTTTT. Translated: CASSLGPTGTGNEKLFF.

The rearrangement links TRBV28 to TRBJ1-1; TRBD1 aligns across 8 bases. V shed 5 bases, J shed 3 bases, and the junction held 14 bases outside the gene matches. This CDR3 contains 17 residues. Germline V gives CDR1 MDHEN, CDR2 SYDVKM. CDR3 coding DNA: TGTGCCAGCAGTGTAGGTCTCTCCAGGGGGCGCCACACTGAAGCTTTCTTT. Its translation: CASSVGLSRGRHTEAFF. The variable domain in full, completed from reference TRBV28 and TRBJ1-1, reads DVKVTQSSRYLVKRTGEKVFLECVQDMDHENMFWYRQDPGLGLRLIYFSYDVKMKEKGDIPEGYSVSREKKERFSLILESASTNQTSMYLCASSVGLSRGRHTEAFFGQGTRLTVV.

The chain carries TRBV15 and TRBJ1-5; possible D gene TRBD1, 5 bases. This CDR3 has 15 residues. Trimming pared 0 bases from V and 3 bases from J, leaving 9 bases between. Germline V CDR1 and CDR2: LNHNV, YYDKDF (reference sequence). CDR3: CATSREGTYNQPQHF. The DNA for the CDR3 is TGTGCCACCAGCAGAGAGGGGACTTACAATCAGCCCCAGCATTTT. Supplemented by reference TRBV15 and TRBJ1-5, the full variable domain reads DAMVIQNPRYQVTQFGKPVTLSCSQTLNHNVMYWYQQKSSQAPKLLFHYYDKDFNNEADTPDNFQSRRPNTSFCFLDIRSPGLGDTAMYLCATSREGTYNQPQHFGDGTRLSIL.

The chain joins TRBV18 to TRBJ1-1; 7 positions match TRBD1. The CDR3 runs 14 residues. Germline loops: CDR1 KGHSH, CDR2 LQKENI. V gave up 8 bases and J gave up 1 base; unmatched junction bases: 7. Written as DNA, the CDR3 is TGTGCCAGCACCCGGACAGGAGGGAACACTGAAGCTTTCTTT. This sequence encodes CASTRTGGNTEAFF.

As to this clone: Other DNA sequences in the sample encode the same CDR3. This chain links TRBV5-1 with TRBJ1-4, with 10 bases fitting TRBD1. The V and J ends lost 2 bases and 7 bases, in that order; junction bases with no gene match: 2. The CDR3 is 14 amino acids. The V gene's germline CDR1 is SGHRS and CDR2 YFSETQ. CDR3 sequence reads: CASSFGQGGEKLFF. CDR3 sequence (DNA): TGCGCCAGCAGCTTTGGACAGGGGGGTGAAAAACTGTTTTTT.

The chain couples TRBV27 to TRBJ2-7; TRBD1 aligns across 8 bases. The CDR3 sequence is 15 residues long. Germline CDR1 MNHEY, CDR2 SMNVEV (reference sequence). V trimming: 4 bases; J trimming: 3 bases; junction bases outside the gene matches: 8. CDR3 residues: CASSSRDRQLYEQYF. The CDR3, as DNA: TGTGCCAGCAGTTCCCGGGACAGGCAACTCTACGAGCAGTACTTC.

J is TRBJ1-1 and V is TRBV28; TRBD1 matches at 7 bases. CDR3 length: 13 residues. The germline V gene has CDR1 MDHEN and CDR2 SYDVKM. With 6 bases clipped from V and 8 bases from J, the junction kept 9 bases outside the gene matches. The CDR3 loop is CASRATGISEAFF. CDR3 DNA: TGTGCCAGCAGAGCGACAGGGATCTCCGAAGCTTTCTTT.

The rearrangement uses TRBV6-5 and TRBJ1-2; the match to TRBD1 covers 7 bases. This CDR3 region has 14 residues. Germline trimming cut 3 bases from V and 4 bases from J; bases unmatched to any gene: 5. Germline CDR1 and CDR2: MNHEY and SVGAGI. The CDR3 reads CASSYGQGGYGYTF. CDR3 nucleotides: TGTGCCAGCAGTTATGGGCAGGGGGGCTATGGCTACACCTTC.

The chain uses TRBV10-2 and TRBJ2-5, with D tentatively TRBD2 (6 bases). This CDR3 has 15 residues. Per germline, CDR1 WSHSY and CDR2 SAAADI. V was shortened by 4 bases and J by 5 bases, with 17 bases between the two germline ends. CDR3 in DNA: TGCGCCAGCAGTGGAACACTAGCACCTCGGGAGACCCAGTACTTC. It yields the protein CASSGTLAPRETQYF.

This sequence joins TRBV10-1 and TRBJ1-6; unclear D gene. V was trimmed by 6 bases and J by 2 bases, leaving 11 bases between them. Germline-derived CDR1 and CDR2 are WNHNN and SYGVQD (reference sequence). The CDR3 covers 15 residues. The CDR3 DNA sequence: TGCGCCAGCAGCGGTCGCGTCCCCTATAATTCACCCCTCCACTTT. This translates into CASSGRVPYNSPLHF.

This clone was observed a single time. J is TRBJ2-7 and V is TRBV28; TRBD1 matches 9 bases. The V and J ends lost 5 bases and 4 bases, in that order; junction bases with no gene match: 12. This CDR3 region has 16 residues. Germline CDR1 is MDHEN and CDR2 is SYDVKM. The CDR3 here is CASSLSIGTGNYEQYF. DNA of the CDR3: TGTGCCAGCAGTCTATCCATTGGGACAGGGAATTACGAGCAGTACTTC.

This clone was recorded only once. This chain links TRBV7-9 with TRBJ1-5; TRBD1 matches 11 bases. V trimming: 5 bases; J trimming: 3 bases; junction bases outside the gene matches: 0. Germline values: CDR1 SEHNR, CDR2 FQNEAQ (reference sequence). The length of the CDR3 is 14 residues. Written as DNA, the CDR3 is TGTGCCAGCAGCGGACAGGGGGCCAATCAGCCCCAGCATTTT. This translates into CASSGQGANQPQHF.

The chain has TRBV5-1 and TRBJ1-2; weak D call: TRBD1 (6 bases). The CDR3 runs 15 residues. V gave up 4 bases and J gave up 0 bases, with 13 bases separating them. The V gene's germline CDR1 is SGHRS and CDR2 YFSETQ. The CDR3 protein is CASSPSDRANYGYTF. The DNA of the CDR3 is TGCGCCAGCAGCCCTTCGGACAGAGCTAACTATGGCTACACCTTC.

This rearrangement joins TRBV4-1 to TRBJ2-2; 8 bases line up with TRBD2. CDR1 is MGHRA and CDR2 is YSYEKL in the germline V gene. V was clipped by 0 bases and J by 3 bases; unmatched bases: 15. This CDR3 comprises 20 residues. CDR3 DNA: TGCGCCAGCAGCCAAGATCATGCGGCCGGACGGGGGGGTTACACCGGGGAGCTGTTTTTT. This encodes CASSQDHAAGRGGYTGELFF.

The gene calls are TRBV5-1 and TRBJ2-1, with 8 bases identical to TRBD2. From germline, CDR1 is SGHRS and CDR2 YFSETQ. This CDR3 region has 15 residues. V lost 4 bases, J lost 5 bases, and 8 bases stayed unmatched. CDR3 protein: CASSILAGGNNEQFF. Written as DNA, the CDR3 is TGCGCCAGCAGCATTCTCGCGGGGGGTAACAATGAGCAGTTCTTC.